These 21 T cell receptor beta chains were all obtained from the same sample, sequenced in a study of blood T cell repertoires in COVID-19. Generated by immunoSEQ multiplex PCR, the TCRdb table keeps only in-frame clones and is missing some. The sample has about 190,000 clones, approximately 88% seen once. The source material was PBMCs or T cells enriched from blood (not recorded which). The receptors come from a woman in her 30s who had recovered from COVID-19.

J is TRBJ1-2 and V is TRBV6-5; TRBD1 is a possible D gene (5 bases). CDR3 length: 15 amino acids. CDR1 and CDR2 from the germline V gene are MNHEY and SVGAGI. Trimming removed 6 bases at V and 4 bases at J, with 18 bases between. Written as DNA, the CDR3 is TGTGCCAGCAGGCGATCATACAGGCCCGCCTATGGCTACACCTTC. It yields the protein CASRRSYRPAYGYTF.

The CDR3 is CASSLEPTTNEKLFF. The CDR3 DNA is TGTGCCAGCAGTTTAGAGCCAACAACTAATGAAAAACTGTTTTTT. This sequence joins TRBV28 and TRBJ1-4; no firm D call. The V end lost 2 bases, the J end lost 0 bases, and 7 bases lay between the germline ends. The CDR3 runs to 15 residues. In germline, CDR1 is MDHEN, CDR2 SYDVKM.

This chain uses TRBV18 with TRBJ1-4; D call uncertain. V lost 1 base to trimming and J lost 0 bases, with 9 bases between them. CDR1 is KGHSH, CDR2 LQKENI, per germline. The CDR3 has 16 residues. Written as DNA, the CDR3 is TGTGCCAGCTCACCACTCCAGGCCTCAACTAATGAAAAACTGTTTTTT. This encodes CASSPLQASTNEKLFF.

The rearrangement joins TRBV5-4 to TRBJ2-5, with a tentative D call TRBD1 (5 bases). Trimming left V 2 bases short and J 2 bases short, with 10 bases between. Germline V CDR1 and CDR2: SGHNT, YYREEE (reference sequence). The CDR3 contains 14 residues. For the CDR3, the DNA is TGTGCCAGCAGCTTTACAGGCACACAAGAGACCCAGTACTTC. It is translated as CASSFTGTQETQYF.

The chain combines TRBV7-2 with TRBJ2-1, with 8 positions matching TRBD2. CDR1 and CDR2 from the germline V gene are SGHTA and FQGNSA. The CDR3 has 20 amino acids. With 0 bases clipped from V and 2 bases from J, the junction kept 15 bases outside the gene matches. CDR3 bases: TGTGCCAGCAGCTTAGCGGGGAGCCTGGTAGCGGGAAGGGCCTACAATGAGCAGTTCTTC. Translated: CASSLAGSLVAGRAYNEQFF. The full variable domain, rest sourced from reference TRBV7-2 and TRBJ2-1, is GAGVSQSPSNKVTEKGKDVELRCDPISGHTALYWYRQSLGQGLEFLIYFQGNSAPDKSGLPSDRFSAERTGGSVSTLTIQRTQQEDSAVYLCASSLAGSLVAGRAYNEQFFGPGTRLTVL.

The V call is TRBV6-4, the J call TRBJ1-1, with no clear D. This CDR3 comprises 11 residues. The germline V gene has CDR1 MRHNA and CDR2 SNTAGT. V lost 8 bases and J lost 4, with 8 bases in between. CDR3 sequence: CASLVGTEAFF. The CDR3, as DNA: TGTGCCAGCCTCGTCGGCACTGAAGCTTTCTTT.

DNA of the CDR3: TGTGCCAGCAGTTTAGTCGGTAGCTCCTACAATGAGCAGTTCTTC. Its protein product is CASSLVGSSYNEQFF. The chain recombines TRBV28 with TRBJ2-1, with no clear D. Germline CDR1 and CDR2: MDHEN and SYDVKM. The CDR3 loop spans 15 amino acids. Trimming pared 2 bases from V and 0 bases from J, leaving 8 bases between.

The chain's CDR3 is CASSLSGSMGETQYF. The CDR3 DNA follows: TGTGCCAGCAGTCTTAGCGGGAGCATGGGAGAGACCCAGTACTTC. The chain employs TRBV3-1 (or the pseudogene TRBV3-2) and TRBJ2-5; 9 bases align to TRBD2. CDR1 is LGHDT and CDR2 is YNNKEL in the germline V gene (reference sequence). V was pared by 6 bases and J by 4 bases, with 9 bases of the junction left unmatched. CDR3 length: 15 residues.

The CDR3 spells CASSLWQGGRTDTQYF. The CDR3 nucleotides read TGTGCCAGCAGCTTGTGGCAGGGGGGCAGGACAGATACGCAGTATTTT. The rearrangement uses TRBV5-6 and TRBJ2-3, with a tentative D call TRBD1 (7 bases). There are 16 residues in the CDR3. The V gene's germline CDR1 is SGHDT and CDR2 YYEEEE. V shed 1 base and J shed 3 bases, with 15 bases lying between them.

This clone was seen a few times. The CDR3 reads CASRGTGANYGYTF. For the CDR3, the DNA is TGTGCCAGTAGGGGTACCGGAGCCAACTATGGCTACACCTTC. The rearrangement uses TRBV25-1 and TRBJ1-2, with D possibly matching TRBD1 (5 bases). The CDR3 has 14 amino acids. V was shortened by 9 bases and J by 2 bases, with 16 bases between the two germline ends. CDR1 is MGHDK and CDR2 is SYGVNS in the germline V gene.

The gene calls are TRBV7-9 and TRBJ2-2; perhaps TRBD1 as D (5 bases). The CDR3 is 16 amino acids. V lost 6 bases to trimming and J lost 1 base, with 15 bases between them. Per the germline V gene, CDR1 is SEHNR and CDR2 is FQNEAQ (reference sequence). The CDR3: CASRKDSLWNTGELFF. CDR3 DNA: TGTGCCAGCAGAAAAGACAGTTTATGGAACACCGGGGAGCTGTTTTTT.

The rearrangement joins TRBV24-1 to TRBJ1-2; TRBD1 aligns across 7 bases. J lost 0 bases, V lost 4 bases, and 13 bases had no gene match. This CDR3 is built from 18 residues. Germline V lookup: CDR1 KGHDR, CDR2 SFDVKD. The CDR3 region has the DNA TGTGCCACCAGTGACCGGAGTGTCCCAGGGGGAACTAACTATGGCTACACCTTC. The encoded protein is CATSDRSVPGGTNYGYTF.

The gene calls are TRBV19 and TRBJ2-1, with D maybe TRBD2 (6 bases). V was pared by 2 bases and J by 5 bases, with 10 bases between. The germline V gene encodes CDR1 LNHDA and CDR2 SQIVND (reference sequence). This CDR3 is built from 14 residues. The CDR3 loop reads CASSITGLNNEQFF. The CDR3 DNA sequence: TGTGCCAGTAGTATAACGGGACTCAACAATGAGCAGTTCTTC. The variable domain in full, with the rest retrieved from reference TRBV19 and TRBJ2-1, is DGGITQSPKYLFRKEGQNVTLSCEQNLNHDAMYWYRQDPGQGLRLIYYSQIVNDFQKGDIAEGYSVSREKKESFPLTVTSAQKNPTAFYLCASSITGLNNEQFFGPGTRLTVL.

The CDR3 sequence: CASSLEESGDEKLFF. CDR3 in DNA: TGTGCCAGCAGCCTCGAGGAGTCCGGCGATGAAAAACTGTTTTTT. The genes are TRBV3-1 (or the pseudogene TRBV3-2) and TRBJ1-4; unclear D gene. Germline V gives CDR1 LGHDT, CDR2 YNNKEL (reference sequence). The CDR3 extends over 15 amino acids. The ends were cut back, 4 bases at V and 6 bases at J, with 15 bases in the middle.

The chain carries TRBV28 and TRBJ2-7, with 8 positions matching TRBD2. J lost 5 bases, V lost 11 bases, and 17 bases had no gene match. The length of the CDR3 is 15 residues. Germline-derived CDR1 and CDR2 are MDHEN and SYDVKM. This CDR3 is CALGGAGERGNEQYF. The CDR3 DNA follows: TGTGCCCTTGGCGGAGCGGGAGAGCGTGGCAACGAGCAGTACTTC.

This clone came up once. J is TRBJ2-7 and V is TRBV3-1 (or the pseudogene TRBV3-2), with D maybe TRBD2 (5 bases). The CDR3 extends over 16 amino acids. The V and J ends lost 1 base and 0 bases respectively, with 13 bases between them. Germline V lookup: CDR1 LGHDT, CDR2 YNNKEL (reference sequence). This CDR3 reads CASSQGTGPSSYEQYF. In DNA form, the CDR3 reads TGTGCCAGCAGCCAAGGGACTGGCCCCAGCTCCTACGAGCAGTACTTC.

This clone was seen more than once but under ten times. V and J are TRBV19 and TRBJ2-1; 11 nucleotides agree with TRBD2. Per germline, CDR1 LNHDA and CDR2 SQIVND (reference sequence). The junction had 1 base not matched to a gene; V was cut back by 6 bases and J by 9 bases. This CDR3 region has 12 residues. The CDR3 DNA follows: TGTGCCAGTAGGCTAGCGGGGGGTGAGCAGTTCTTC. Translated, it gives CASRLAGGEQFF.

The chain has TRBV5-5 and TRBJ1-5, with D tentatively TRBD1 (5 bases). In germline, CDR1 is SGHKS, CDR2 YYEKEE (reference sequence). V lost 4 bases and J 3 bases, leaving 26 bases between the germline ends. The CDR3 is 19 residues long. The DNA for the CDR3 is TGTGCCAGCAGCGGAGTAGGAACCGGGACTCCCCTTTCCAATCAGCCCCAGCATTTT. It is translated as CASSGVGTGTPLSNQPQHF.

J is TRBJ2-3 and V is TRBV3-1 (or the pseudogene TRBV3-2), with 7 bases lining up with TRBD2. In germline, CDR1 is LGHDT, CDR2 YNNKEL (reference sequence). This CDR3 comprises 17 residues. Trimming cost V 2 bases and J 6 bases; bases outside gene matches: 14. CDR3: CASSQSLGRERADTQYF. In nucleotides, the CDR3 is TGTGCCAGCAGCCAATCCCTGGGGCGGGAGCGGGCGGATACGCAGTATTTT.

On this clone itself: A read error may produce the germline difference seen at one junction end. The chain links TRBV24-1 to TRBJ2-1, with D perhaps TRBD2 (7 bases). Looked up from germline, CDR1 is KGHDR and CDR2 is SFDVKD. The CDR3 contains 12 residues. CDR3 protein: CATSEGGGPQLF. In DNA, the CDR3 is TGTGCCACCAGTGAGGGCGGGGGCCCCCAGCTCTTC.

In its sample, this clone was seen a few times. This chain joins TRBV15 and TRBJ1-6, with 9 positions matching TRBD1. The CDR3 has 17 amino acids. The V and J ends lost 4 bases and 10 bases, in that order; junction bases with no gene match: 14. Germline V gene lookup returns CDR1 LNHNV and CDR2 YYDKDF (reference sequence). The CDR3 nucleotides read TGTGCCACCAGCATGCAACAGGGGGCAAGGCGGGGATCACCCCTCCACTTT. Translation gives CATSMQQGARRGSPLHF.